A selection of T cell receptor beta chains follows, all from one sample in a study of shared T cell receptors in the human thymus. This table comes from immunoSEQ multiplex PCR, and its TCRdb copy is limited to in-frame clones, with some not included. Of over 650,000 clones detected, approximately 89% appear once; the ten largest clones hold 0.0094%. These same data were also listed under a study on human thymus T cells.

Source material: thymocytes. These receptors all come from a boy less than two years old with a congenital heart defect. CDR3s leave out the opening cysteine and the closing phenylalanine or tryptophan. The size of a clone is reported for some rows only, either as once, few or many, or as a class for expanded clones.

>-|TRBV6-9|TRBJ2-1
NLADRPNEQF
>-|TRBV28|TRBJ2-4
ASSSSGTESNIQY
>-|TRBV28|TRBJ2-5
ASSLDRGSLQETQY
>-|TRBV14|TRBJ2-2
ASSQNWSLGRTGELF
>-|TRBV27|TRBJ1-5
ASSRGQPGYQPQH
>-|TRBV4-3|TRBJ1-2
ASSQGDRDRGRLDYGYT
>-|TRBV30|TRBJ2-3
AWSSGTRSTDTQY
>-|TRBV28|TRBJ2-7
ASSWNRNDRDTVPYEQY
>-|TRBV4-3|TRBJ2-2
ASSQARRGREWSTGELF
>-|TRBV10-1|TRBJ1-2
ASSESVGGRYGYT
>-|TRBV4-1|TRBJ1-2
ASSQAGKPNYGYT
>once|TRBV5-6|-
ASSLNSTGTGSSYEQY
>-|TRBV4-1|TRBJ1-6
ASSQEGAANSPLH
>-|TRBV19|TRBJ1-5
ASSFRQSFSNQPQH
>-|TRBV29-1|TRBJ2-6
SVASPTGAGANVLT
>-|TRBV5-5|TRBJ2-7
ASSLGTGGGPASYEQY
>-|TRBV2|TRBJ2-5
ASSPGRTGTGRGQETQY
>-|TRBV27|TRBJ1-1
ASSLRFRRNTEAF
>-|TRBV7-2|TRBJ1-1
ASSFRDKKNTEAF
>-|TRBV14|TRBJ2-7
ASSQSQRDTPVYEQY
>-|TRBV19|TRBJ2-1
ASSPTSGSFNEQF
>-|TRBV5-6|TRBJ2-3
ASSLARTDTQY
>-|TRBV4-3|TRBJ2-7
ASSQDPEKSSYEQY
>-|TRBV9|TRBJ1-2
ASSARDRENYGYT
>-|TRBV5-4|TRBJ2-5
ASSPASTWQETQY
>-|TRBV9|TRBJ1-5
ASSPQGHSNQPQH
>-|TRBV28|TRBJ2-5
ASSTGQETQY
>-|TRBV28|TRBJ1-2
ASSWESPWYYGYT
>-|TRBV4-1|TRBJ1-1
ASSQGGQYTEAF
>-|TRBV4-3|TRBJ2-3
ASSHDLGGTDTQY
>-|TRBV2|TRBJ2-5
ASRAGLAGPTQGETQY
>-|TRBV15|TRBJ1-4
ATSSGGTVATNEKLF
>-|TRBV28|TRBJ2-7
ASSLLDTYEQY
>-|TRBV5-1|TRBJ2-1
ASSREGSRSYNEQF
>-|TRBV29-1|TRBJ1-4
SAGFRQPSNEKLF
>-|TRBV5-6|TRBJ2-7
ASSYRGRGGEQY
>-|TRBV6-4|TRBJ2-2
ASSELRDRTPRGTGELF
>few|TRBV5-4|TRBJ2-1
ASSSSGTAYNEQF
>-|TRBV5-1|TRBJ1-5
ASSALGGDQPQH
>-|TRBV23-1|TRBJ2-5
ASSQSSGQAGETQY
>-|TRBV7-6|TRBJ1-2
ASSNPGQGYGYT
>-|TRBV27|TRBJ1-2
ASSSRQGPYGYT
>-|TRBV28|TRBJ2-7
ASSLGKKPGQGAKEQY
>-|TRBV4-3|TRBJ2-2
ASSQEAGGGELF